This TCR beta chain is from a study of blood T cell repertoires in COVID-19. Study background: The analysed material was cDNA or gDNA that came from T cells, B-cell-depleted T cells, or PBMCs.

The table lists this clone with a count of one. This CDR3 spans 14 amino acids. The germline V gene has CDR1 MDHEN and CDR2 SYDVKM. Deletions cut 5 bases from V and 7 bases from J, with 15 bases between. Per the original data handling: Using reference gene primer amplification, nucleated cell counts were estimated. TCRdb keeps only in-frame clones here, not all; method: immunoSEQ multiplex PCR. V and J calls and clone size come straight from that table; D and trimming were deduced from the DNA. Here the sample spans approximately 250,000 clones, just under 85% being singletons. The sequenced sample consisted of peripheral blood. This TCR was sampled from an older woman with active or convalescent COVID-19. The rearrangement joins TRBV28 to TRBJ2-1; TRBD2 might be the D (6 bases). CDR3 bases: TGTGCCAGCAGTCGAGGAGGGGAGGATAATGAGCAGTTCTTC. It encodes CASSRGGEDNEQFF.